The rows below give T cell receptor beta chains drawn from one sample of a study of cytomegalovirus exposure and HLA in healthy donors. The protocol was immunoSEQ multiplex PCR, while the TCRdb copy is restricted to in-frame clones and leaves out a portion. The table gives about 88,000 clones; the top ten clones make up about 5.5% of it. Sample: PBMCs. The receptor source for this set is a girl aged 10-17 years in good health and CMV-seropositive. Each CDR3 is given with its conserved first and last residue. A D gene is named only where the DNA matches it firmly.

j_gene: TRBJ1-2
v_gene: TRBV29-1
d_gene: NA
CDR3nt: TGCAGCGTCGATTCTTTTGGCGGCTACACCTTC
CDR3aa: CSVDSFGGYTF

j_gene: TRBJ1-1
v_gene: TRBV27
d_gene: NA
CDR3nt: TGTGCCAGCAGTTTTGAGGGGAACACTGAAGCTTTCTTT
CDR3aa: CASSFEGNTEAFF

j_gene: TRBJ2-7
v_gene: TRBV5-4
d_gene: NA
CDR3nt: TGTGCCAGCAGCTTGGGGGCCGAGCAGTACTTC
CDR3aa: CASSLGAEQYF

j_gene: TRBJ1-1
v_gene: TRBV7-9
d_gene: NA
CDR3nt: TGTGCCAGCAAACCCCCAGCGGACACTGAAGCTTTCTTT
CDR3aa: CASKPPADTEAFF

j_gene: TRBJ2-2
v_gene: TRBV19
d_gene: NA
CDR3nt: TGTGCCAGTAGTAAAGACAGGTACGGGGAGCTGTTTTTT
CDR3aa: CASSKDRYGELFF

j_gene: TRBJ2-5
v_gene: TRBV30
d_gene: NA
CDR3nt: TGTGCCTGGAGTGTAGGGGCGGCGATGGCCGGGGAGACCCAGTACTTC
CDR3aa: CAWSVGAAMAGETQYF

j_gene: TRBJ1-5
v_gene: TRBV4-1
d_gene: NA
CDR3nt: TGCGCCAGCAGCCAAAGGGACTCCTTCTACCATCAGCCCCAGCATTTT
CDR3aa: CASSQRDSFYHQPQHF

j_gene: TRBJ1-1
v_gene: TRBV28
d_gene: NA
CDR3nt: TGTGCCAGCACCCAGGGTGACTCTGAAGCTTTCTTT
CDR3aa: CASTQGDSEAFF

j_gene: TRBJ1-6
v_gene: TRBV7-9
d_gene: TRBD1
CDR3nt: TGTGCCAGCAGAAGTAAGGGACAGTATAATTCACCCCTCCACTTT
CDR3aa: CASRSKGQYNSPLHF

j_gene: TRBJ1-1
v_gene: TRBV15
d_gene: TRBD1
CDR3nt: TGTGCCACCAGCAGACCGCAGGGGGTCGGCACTGAAGCTTTCTTT
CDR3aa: CATSRPQGVGTEAFF

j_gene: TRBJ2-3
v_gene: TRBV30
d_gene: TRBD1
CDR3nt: TGTGCATGGGACAGGGATACGCAGTATTTT
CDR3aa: CAWDRDTQYF

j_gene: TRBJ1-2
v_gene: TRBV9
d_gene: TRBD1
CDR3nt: TGTGCCAGCAGCGGGGGGACAGGAATTAACTATGGCTACACCTTC
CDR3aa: CASSGGTGINYGYTF

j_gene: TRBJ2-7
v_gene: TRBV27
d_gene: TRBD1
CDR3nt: TGTGCCAGCAGTTCCCCCTCGGGACAGCGGACCTACGAGCAGTACTTC
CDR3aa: CASSSPSGQRTYEQYF

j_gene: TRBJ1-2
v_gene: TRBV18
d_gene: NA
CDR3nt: TGTGCCAGCTCACCCAACTCCCGGGAGGGCTACACCTTC
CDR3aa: CASSPNSREGYTF

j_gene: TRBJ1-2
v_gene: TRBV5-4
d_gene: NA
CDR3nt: TGTGCCAGCAGCCTCGATGGCCGAGGAGGCTACACCTTC
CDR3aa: CASSLDGRGGYTF

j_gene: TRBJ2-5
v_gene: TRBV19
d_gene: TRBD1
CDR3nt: TGTGCCAGTAGTGCTAAAGGGACAGCCATACAAGAGACCCAGTACTTC
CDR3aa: CASSAKGTAIQETQYF

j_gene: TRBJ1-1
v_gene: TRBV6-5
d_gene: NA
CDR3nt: TGTGCCAGCAGTTTCCGACAGGAAAACACTGAAGCTTTCTTT
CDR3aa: CASSFRQENTEAFF

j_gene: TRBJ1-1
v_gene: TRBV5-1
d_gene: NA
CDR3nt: TGCGCCAGCAGCATCCAGGGGATGAACACTGAAGCTTTCTTT
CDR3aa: CASSIQGMNTEAFF

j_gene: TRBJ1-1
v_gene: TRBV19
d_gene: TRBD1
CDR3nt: TGTGCCAGTAGTCCGATGGCGGGACAGGGGGTCGGCACTGAAGCTTTCTTT
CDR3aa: CASSPMAGQGVGTEAFF

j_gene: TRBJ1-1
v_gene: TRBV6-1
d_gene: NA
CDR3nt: TGTGCCAGCAGGGGACGGGGGGAAGGCACTGAAGCTTTCTTT
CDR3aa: CASRGRGEGTEAFF

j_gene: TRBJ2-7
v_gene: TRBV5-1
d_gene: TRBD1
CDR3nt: TGCGCCAGCAGCACGGGACAGGGTAACTACGAGCAGTACTTC
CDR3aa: CASSTGQGNYEQYF

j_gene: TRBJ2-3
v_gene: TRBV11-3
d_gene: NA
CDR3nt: TGTGCCAGCAGCTTCTTATCTGGGCGGGGTGTAGATACGCAGTATTTT
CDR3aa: CASSFLSGRGVDTQYF

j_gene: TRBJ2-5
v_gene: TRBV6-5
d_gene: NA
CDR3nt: TGTGCCAGCAATACAGGGATGCTGGGGACCCAGTACTTC
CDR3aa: CASNTGMLGTQYF

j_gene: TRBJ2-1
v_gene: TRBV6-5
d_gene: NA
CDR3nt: TGTGCCAGCAGGAATAGAGGGGGGGCCAATGAGCAGTTCTTC
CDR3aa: CASRNRGGANEQFF

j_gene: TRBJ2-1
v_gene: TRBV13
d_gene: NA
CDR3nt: TGTGCCAGCAGCTTAGCTCTTGCGGGTGACAATGAGCAGTTCTTC
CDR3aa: CASSLALAGDNEQFF

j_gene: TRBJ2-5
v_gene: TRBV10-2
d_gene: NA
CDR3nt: TGCGCCAGCCAGCGCGGGACCGCGGAGACCCAGTACTTC
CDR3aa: CASQRGTAETQYF

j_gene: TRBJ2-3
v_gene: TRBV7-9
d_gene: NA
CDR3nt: TGTGCCAGCAGCCCGGTATCCTCGGACAAAACAGATACGCAGTATTTT
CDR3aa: CASSPVSSDKTDTQYF

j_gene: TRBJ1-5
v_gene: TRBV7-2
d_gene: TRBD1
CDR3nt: TGTGCCAGCAGCCGACAGGGAGGAAGCAATCAGCCCCAGCATTTT
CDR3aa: CASSRQGGSNQPQHF

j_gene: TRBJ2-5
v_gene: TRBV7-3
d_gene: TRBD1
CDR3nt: TGTGCCAGCAGCTTAAGCGCCTGGACAGGCAAAGAGGCCCAGTACTTC
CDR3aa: CASSLSAWTGKEAQYF

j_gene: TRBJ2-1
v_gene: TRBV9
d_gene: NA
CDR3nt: TGTGCCAGCAGCCCGAGGGGTGGGGAGGTTGGGGAGCAGTTCTTC
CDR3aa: CASSPRGGEVGEQFF

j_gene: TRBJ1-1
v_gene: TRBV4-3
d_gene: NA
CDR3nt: TGCGCCAGCAGCCAAGATCGGGGGAACACTGAAGATTTCTTT
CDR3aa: CASSQDRGNTEDFF

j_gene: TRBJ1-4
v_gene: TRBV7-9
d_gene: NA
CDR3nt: TGTGCCAGCAGCTTAGAATGGGGAGATGAAAAACTGTTTTTT
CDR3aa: CASSLEWGDEKLFF

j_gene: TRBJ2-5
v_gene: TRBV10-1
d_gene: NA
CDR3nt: TGCGCCAGCAGTGGTCCGGGGTCCGGAGAGACCCAGTACTTC
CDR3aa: CASSGPGSGETQYF

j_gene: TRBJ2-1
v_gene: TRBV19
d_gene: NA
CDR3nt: TGTGCCAGTAGTATTTGGGGGGAGAGCTCCTACAATGAGCAGTTCTTC
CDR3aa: CASSIWGESSYNEQFF

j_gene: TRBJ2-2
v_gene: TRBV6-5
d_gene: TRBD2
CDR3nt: TGTGCCAGCAGACCGGGACTAGTAACCGGGGAGCTGTTTTTT
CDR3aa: CASRPGLVTGELFF

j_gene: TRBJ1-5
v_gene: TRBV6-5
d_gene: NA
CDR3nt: TGTGCCAGCAGTAACGTGGGGCGTCGGCCCCAGCATTTT
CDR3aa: CASSNVGRRPQHF

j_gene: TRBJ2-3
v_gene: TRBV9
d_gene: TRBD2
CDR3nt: TGTGCCAGCAGCCCCCGGACTAGCTCTAGCACAGATACGCAGTATTTT
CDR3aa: CASSPRTSSSTDTQYF